This T cell receptor beta chain was recovered during a study of blood T cell repertoires in COVID-19. Overall study: In each case, the material was cDNA or gDNA derived from T cells, B-cell-depleted T cells, or PBMCs.

Sequencing used immunoSEQ multiplex PCR; TCRdb keeps in-frame clones, though not all of them. The data hold roughly 250,000 clones, with approximately 82% observed a single time. This CDR3 comprises 13 residues. Trimming pared 7 bases from V and 10 bases from J, leaving 22 bases between. Looked up from germline, CDR1 is SQVTM and CDR2 is ANQGSEA. The sequencing input was peripheral blood. The rearrangement links TRBV29-1 to TRBJ1-2; tentatively, D is TRBD1 (5 bases). The sequence came from a woman of 80 years or more with active or convalescent COVID-19. The CDR3 DNA is TGCAGCGCCACACGGGAGGGGCGAGGCGCCTACACCTTC. Encoded protein: CSATREGRGAYTF.